Sequencing of this T cell receptor (beta chain) was carried out in a study of blood T cell repertoires in COVID-19. Overall study context: There were acute and convalescent COVID-19 samples, and they came from the United States, Italy and Spain. Sources were T cells, B-cell-depleted T cells, or PBMCs; the material itself was cDNA or gDNA.

This clone appeared a single time. Per the study methods: Estimated nucleated cell counts came from reference gene primer amplification. TCRdb keeps only in-frame clones here, not all; method: immunoSEQ multiplex PCR. V and J calls and clone size follow that table, whereas D and trimming were derived from the DNA. The data show over 200,000 clones, with approximately 89% seen just once and less than 3% held by the top ten. This TCR came from a woman in her 50s with acute or convalescent COVID-19. Material for sequencing was peripheral blood.

The CDR3 sequence: CASSVALGADRNTEAFF. DNA for the CDR3: TGTGCCAGCAGCGTAGCTTTGGGGGCAGACCGGAACACTGAAGCTTTCTTT. The rearrangement links TRBV9 to TRBJ1-1; D perhaps matches TRBD1 (6 bases). Germline V gene lookup returns CDR1 SGDLS and CDR2 YYNGEE. The V end was cut by 0 bases, the J end by 1 base, with 16 bases between. There are 17 residues in the CDR3.